The source of this T cell receptor (beta chain) is a study of T cells in Graves' hyperthyroidism and ophthalmopathy. Amplified TCR beta CDR3 regions came from RNA transcripts. HTBI primers were used for first-round RT-PCR of the TCR CDR3. One entry per CDR3 protein, called by TCRdb with MiXCR from the multiplex PCR reads. The sample has hundreds of thousands of distinct CDR3 sequences, more than 12% seen once. The germline V gene has CDR1 LGHNA and CDR2 YNFKEQ. The CDR3 runs to 18 residues. Deletions cut 0 bases from V and 0 bases from J, with 17 bases between. Input material: blood. The receptor was derived from a woman in her forties or fifties with Graves' ophthalmopathy. The V gene is TRBV4-2, the J gene TRBJ2-5, with a tentative D call TRBD2 (6 bases). CDR3 coding DNA: TGTGCCAGCAGCCAAGAAGCCACGGGACTCCAGTACCAAGAGACCCAGTACTTC. Translation: CASSQEATGLQYQETQYF.